This entry describes one TCR beta chain. Its target is not known. This specimen belongs to a study of cytomegalovirus exposure and HLA in healthy donors. The PCR had 60 Vbeta and 13 Jbeta primers. Generated by immunoSEQ multiplex PCR, the TCRdb table keeps only in-frame clones and is missing some. Of some 51,000 clones listed, approximately 71% were seen once; the top ten hold 30% to 35%. Study-level points and caveats: A later analysis linked some 17,000 TCR beta sequences to HLA alleles at 0.05 false discovery rate.

This CDR3 is 16 amino acids long. CDR1 SGDLS and CDR2 YYNGEE come from the germline V gene. The sequencing input was PBMCs. This receptor was taken from a man in his forties in good health and CMV-seropositive. This chain links TRBV9 with TRBJ2-5; TRBD1 matches at 10 bases. Near its end, the DNA agrees better with TRBJ2-7, so the J call may be wrong. CDR3 residues: CASSAGGGQGLGEQYF. The CDR3 coding sequence is TGTGCCAGCAGCGCGGGTGGGGGACAGGGGCTGGGCGAGCAGTACTTC.